These T cell receptor beta chains were read from a single sample in a study of cytomegalovirus exposure and HLA in healthy donors. Generated by immunoSEQ multiplex PCR, the TCRdb table keeps only in-frame clones and is missing some. Of some 180,000 clones in the sample, around 84% were seen once. The sequenced material came from PBMCs. The receptors stem from a man aged 40-50 years in good health and CMV-seropositive. Both conserved end residues are part of each CDR3. Fields, in order: V gene, J gene, clone size, D gene, CDR3 DNA, CDR3 protein. The D gene is left open where the match is weak. Clone size is shown for a subset of rows, as once, few, many or a class of expanded clone.

v_gene: TRBV28
j_gene: TRBJ2-1
abundance: -
d_gene: TRBD2
CDR3nt: TGTGCCAGCAGAGCTAGCGGGAGCGATGAGCAGTTCTTC
CDR3aa: CASRASGSDEQFF

v_gene: TRBV5-4
j_gene: TRBJ1-5
abundance: -
d_gene: TRBD1
CDR3nt: TGTGCCAGCAGCCCGGGGACAGGACCCAATCAGCCCCAGCATTTT
CDR3aa: CASSPGTGPNQPQHF

v_gene: TRBV7-2
j_gene: TRBJ2-2
abundance: -
d_gene: -
CDR3nt: TGTGCCAGCAGCTTAGTGGCGGCGAACACCGGGGAGCTGTTTTTT
CDR3aa: CASSLVAANTGELFF

v_gene: TRBV14
j_gene: TRBJ2-7
abundance: -
d_gene: TRBD1
CDR3nt: TGTGCCAGCAGGCAAGCCGGGACAGGCTACGAGCAGTACTTC
CDR3aa: CASRQAGTGYEQYF

v_gene: TRBV11-2
j_gene: TRBJ2-2
abundance: -
d_gene: -
CDR3nt: TGTGCCAGCGGGCAGGGGCGAGGCACCGGGGAGCTGTTTTTT
CDR3aa: CASGQGRGTGELFF

v_gene: TRBV4-3
j_gene: TRBJ2-2
abundance: -
d_gene: TRBD1
CDR3nt: TGCGCCAGCAGCCATCCCGACAGGGGGGGCACCGGGGAGCTGTTTTTT
CDR3aa: CASSHPDRGGTGELFF

v_gene: TRBV5-3
j_gene: TRBJ2-1
abundance: -
d_gene: TRBD1
CDR3nt: TGTGCCAGAAGCTCACCGGGACAGGGGGCAGCGGGGGAGCAGTTCTTC
CDR3aa: CARSSPGQGAAGEQFF

v_gene: TRBV2
j_gene: TRBJ2-7
abundance: many
d_gene: -
CDR3nt: TGTGCCAGCGGGCACAGGGTTTTCTACGAGCAGTACTTC
CDR3aa: CASGHRVFYEQYF

v_gene: TRBV30
j_gene: TRBJ1-2
abundance: -
d_gene: -
CDR3nt: TGTGCCTGGAGCGCAGACAGTTTCACCTTC
CDR3aa: CAWSADSFTF

v_gene: TRBV5-4
j_gene: TRBJ2-1
abundance: -
d_gene: TRBD1
CDR3nt: TGTGCCAGCAGCTTGGTGGGACAGTACAATGAGCAGTTCTTC
CDR3aa: CASSLVGQYNEQFF

v_gene: TRBV6-6
j_gene: TRBJ1-5
abundance: -
d_gene: -
CDR3nt: TGTGCCAGCAGCAAAACAGGGAATAGCAATCAGCCCCAGCATTTT
CDR3aa: CASSKTGNSNQPQHF

v_gene: TRBV6-1
j_gene: TRBJ1-5
abundance: -
d_gene: TRBD1
CDR3nt: TGTGCCAGCAGGGCTACAGGGGGCTTGGGTCAGCCCCAGCATTTT
CDR3aa: CASRATGGLGQPQHF

v_gene: TRBV18
j_gene: TRBJ1-2
abundance: -
d_gene: TRBD1
CDR3nt: TGTGCCAGCTCACCCTCACAGGGGTCGGATGGCTACACCTTC
CDR3aa: CASSPSQGSDGYTF

v_gene: TRBV18
j_gene: TRBJ1-5
abundance: -
d_gene: -
CDR3nt: TGTGCCAGCTCACTCAGGGGAACTAGCAATCAGCCCCAGCATTTT
CDR3aa: CASSLRGTSNQPQHF

v_gene: TRBV4-1
j_gene: TRBJ1-2
abundance: -
d_gene: -
CDR3nt: TGCGCCAGCAGCCAAGCGACAGCCTATGGCTACACCTTC
CDR3aa: CASSQATAYGYTF

v_gene: TRBV28
j_gene: TRBJ2-7
abundance: -
d_gene: -
CDR3nt: TGTGCCAGCAGTGAGTCCGGGACTGCCACCTACGAGCAGTACTTC
CDR3aa: CASSESGTATYEQYF

v_gene: TRBV5-4
j_gene: TRBJ2-7
abundance: -
d_gene: -
CDR3nt: TGTGCCAGCAGCTTGACGGGGGTAGCCTACGAGCAGTACTTC
CDR3aa: CASSLTGVAYEQYF

v_gene: TRBV6-1
j_gene: TRBJ1-3
abundance: -
d_gene: -
CDR3nt: TGTGCCAGCAGTTCCAAATCTGGAAACACCATATATTTT
CDR3aa: CASSSKSGNTIYF

v_gene: TRBV19
j_gene: TRBJ1-5
abundance: -
d_gene: -
CDR3nt: TGTGCCAGTAGTAGTCTTACAGGACCGGGTCAGCCCCAGCATTTT
CDR3aa: CASSSLTGPGQPQHF

v_gene: TRBV7-9
j_gene: TRBJ2-4
abundance: -
d_gene: TRBD2
CDR3nt: TGTGCCAGCAGCGGAAGCGGGAGGGGGGCCAAAAACATTCAGTACTTC
CDR3aa: CASSGSGRGAKNIQYF

v_gene: TRBV2
j_gene: TRBJ2-5
abundance: -
d_gene: TRBD2
CDR3nt: TGTGCCAGCGGCGGGGGTTTGGAGACCCAGTACTTC
CDR3aa: CASGGGLETQYF

v_gene: TRBV7-2
j_gene: TRBJ2-7
abundance: -
d_gene: -
CDR3nt: TGTGCCAGCAGCCCCCCCCCGCCGGACATCTCCTACGAGCAGTACTTC
CDR3aa: CASSPPPPDISYEQYF

v_gene: TRBV7-2
j_gene: TRBJ2-2
abundance: -
d_gene: -
CDR3nt: TGTGCCAGCAGCTTAGTCGGGGAGAACACCGGGGAGCTGTTTTTT
CDR3aa: CASSLVGENTGELFF

v_gene: TRBV9
j_gene: TRBJ2-7
abundance: -
d_gene: -
CDR3nt: TGTGCCAGCGCCCAAGGCAGCGGTGTGGGGGAGCAGTACTTC
CDR3aa: CASAQGSGVGEQYF

v_gene: TRBV18
j_gene: TRBJ1-4
abundance: -
d_gene: -
CDR3nt: TGTGCCAGCTCACCCCCAGCGAGTGTCGGAGGTGAAAAACTGTTTTTT
CDR3aa: CASSPPASVGGEKLFF

v_gene: TRBV7-2
j_gene: TRBJ2-1
abundance: -
d_gene: -
CDR3nt: TGTGCCAGCAGCTTAGCGCAGGGTGGGAATGAGCAGTTCTTC
CDR3aa: CASSLAQGGNEQFF

v_gene: TRBV6-1
j_gene: TRBJ2-5
abundance: -
d_gene: TRBD2
CDR3nt: TGTGCCAGCAGTGAAGTGGGAGCGGGGGGGGGTGCGTTAGAGACCCAGTACTTC
CDR3aa: CASSEVGAGGGALETQYF

v_gene: TRBV19
j_gene: TRBJ2-1
abundance: -
d_gene: TRBD2
CDR3nt: TGTGCCAGTAGTATAACTAGCGGGAGTCGCAATGAGCAGTTCTTC
CDR3aa: CASSITSGSRNEQFF

v_gene: TRBV25-1
j_gene: TRBJ2-1
abundance: -
d_gene: TRBD1
CDR3nt: TGTGCCAGCAAGCCTCCCGGACAGGGGTATGATGAGCAGTTCTTC
CDR3aa: CASKPPGQGYDEQFF

v_gene: TRBV28
j_gene: TRBJ2-5
abundance: -
d_gene: TRBD1
CDR3nt: TGTGCCAGCACGACAGGGGCAGAGACCCAGTACTTC
CDR3aa: CASTTGAETQYF

v_gene: TRBV28
j_gene: TRBJ2-7
abundance: -
d_gene: TRBD1
CDR3nt: TGTGCCAGCAGGACCTCCGGGACAGCAACCTACGAGCAGTACTTC
CDR3aa: CASRTSGTATYEQYF

v_gene: TRBV9
j_gene: TRBJ1-2
abundance: -
d_gene: TRBD1
CDR3nt: TGTGCCAGCAGCGTAGCGGGGCCAGGGGGGTATGGCTACACCTTC
CDR3aa: CASSVAGPGGYGYTF

v_gene: TRBV6-1
j_gene: TRBJ2-7
abundance: -
d_gene: TRBD1
CDR3nt: TGTGCCAGCAGTAAGGGACAGGGGGCCTACGAGCAGTACTTC
CDR3aa: CASSKGQGAYEQYF

v_gene: TRBV19
j_gene: TRBJ2-1
abundance: once
d_gene: TRBD2
CDR3nt: TGTGCCAGTCGACCGGGACTAGCGGGGGGATTCTCCTACAATGAGCAGTTCTTC
CDR3aa: CASRPGLAGGFSYNEQFF

v_gene: TRBV18
j_gene: TRBJ2-1
abundance: -
d_gene: TRBD1
CDR3nt: TGTGCCAGCTCACCGGCCTGGACAGGGCGCATTTACAATGAGCAGTTCTTC
CDR3aa: CASSPAWTGRIYNEQFF

v_gene: TRBV15
j_gene: TRBJ2-1
abundance: -
d_gene: -
CDR3nt: TGTGCCACCGGGAGTTACAATGAGCAGTTCTTC
CDR3aa: CATGSYNEQFF

v_gene: TRBV25-1
j_gene: TRBJ2-7
abundance: -
d_gene: -
CDR3nt: TGTGCCAGCAGGGGGGAGGGGGGCTACGAGCAGTACTTC
CDR3aa: CASRGEGGYEQYF

v_gene: TRBV5-4
j_gene: TRBJ2-1
abundance: -
d_gene: -
CDR3nt: TGTGCCAGCAGCTTGGGCGCGGGGGCTTTGAATGAGCAGTTCTTC
CDR3aa: CASSLGAGALNEQFF

v_gene: TRBV7-6
j_gene: TRBJ2-1
abundance: -
d_gene: -
CDR3nt: TGTGCCAGCAGCTTGCGGGGAAACGGACTTGAGCAGTTCTTC
CDR3aa: CASSLRGNGLEQFF

v_gene: TRBV7-9
j_gene: TRBJ1-4
abundance: -
d_gene: TRBD1
CDR3nt: TGTGCCAGCAGCGCAAACAGGGGTGCTGGGGATTTTGAAAAACTGTTTTTT
CDR3aa: CASSANRGAGDFEKLFF

v_gene: TRBV15
j_gene: TRBJ1-2
abundance: -
d_gene: TRBD1
CDR3nt: TGTGCCACCAGCGACCCTGGGACAGGGTCCTATGGCTACACCTTC
CDR3aa: CATSDPGTGSYGYTF

v_gene: TRBV10-3
j_gene: TRBJ2-3
abundance: -
d_gene: -
CDR3nt: TGTGCCATCAGTGGGGGGCAGGCCACAGATACGCAGTATTTT
CDR3aa: CAISGGQATDTQYF

v_gene: TRBV5-4
j_gene: TRBJ2-3
abundance: few
d_gene: TRBD2
CDR3nt: TGTGCCAGCAGCTTATCAGCGGGGGATACGCAGTATTTT
CDR3aa: CASSLSAGDTQYF

v_gene: TRBV10-3
j_gene: TRBJ2-1
abundance: -
d_gene: -
CDR3nt: TGTGCCATCAGTGAAGGCGGATACAGGTTGCATGAGCAGTTCTTC
CDR3aa: CAISEGGYRLHEQFF

v_gene: TRBV6-5
j_gene: TRBJ2-5
abundance: -
d_gene: -
CDR3nt: TGTGCCAGCAGTGACAGAAGGTGGGAGACCCAGTACTTC
CDR3aa: CASSDRRWETQYF

v_gene: TRBV4-1
j_gene: TRBJ2-3
abundance: -
d_gene: TRBD1
CDR3nt: TGCGCCAGCAGCCGCCTAGGACAGGACGTAGATACGCAGTATTTT
CDR3aa: CASSRLGQDVDTQYF

v_gene: TRBV6-1
j_gene: TRBJ1-4
abundance: -
d_gene: -
CDR3nt: TGTGCCAGCGGAGGGGTTCTGGGTGAAAAACTGTTTTTT
CDR3aa: CASGGVLGEKLFF

v_gene: TRBV7-3
j_gene: TRBJ2-2
abundance: -
d_gene: TRBD2
CDR3nt: TGTGCCAGCAGCTCCGGGACTAGCAATGGGGAGCTGTTTTTT
CDR3aa: CASSSGTSNGELFF

v_gene: TRBV7-3
j_gene: TRBJ1-1
abundance: -
d_gene: TRBD1
CDR3nt: TGTGCCAGCAGCCAGGGGACAGGGGAGGCTGAAGCTTTCTTT
CDR3aa: CASSQGTGEAEAFF

v_gene: TRBV6-5
j_gene: TRBJ1-1
abundance: few
d_gene: TRBD1
CDR3nt: TGTGCCAGCAGTGCGACAGGGCAGAACACTGAAGCTTTCTTT
CDR3aa: CASSATGQNTEAFF

v_gene: TRBV5-1
j_gene: TRBJ2-2
abundance: -
d_gene: TRBD1
CDR3nt: TGCGCCAGCAGCTTCGGCACAGGGGGAAACACCGGGGAGCTGTTTTTT
CDR3aa: CASSFGTGGNTGELFF

v_gene: TRBV2
j_gene: TRBJ1-1
abundance: few
d_gene: TRBD1
CDR3nt: TGTGCCAGCAGCGGACAGGAGAACACTGAAGCTTTCTTT
CDR3aa: CASSGQENTEAFF